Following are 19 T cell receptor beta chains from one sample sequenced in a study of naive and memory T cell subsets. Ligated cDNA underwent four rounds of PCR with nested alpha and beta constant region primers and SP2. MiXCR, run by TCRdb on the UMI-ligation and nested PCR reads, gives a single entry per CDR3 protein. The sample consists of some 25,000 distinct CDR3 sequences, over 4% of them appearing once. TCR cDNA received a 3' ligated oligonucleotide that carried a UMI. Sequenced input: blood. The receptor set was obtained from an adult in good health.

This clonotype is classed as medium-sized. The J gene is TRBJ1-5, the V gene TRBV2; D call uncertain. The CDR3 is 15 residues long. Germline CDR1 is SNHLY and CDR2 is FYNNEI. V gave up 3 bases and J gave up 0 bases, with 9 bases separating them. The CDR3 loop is CASSDDFLSNQPQHF. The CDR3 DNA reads TGTGCCAGCAGTGACGACTTCCTTAGCAATCAGCCCCAGCATTTT.

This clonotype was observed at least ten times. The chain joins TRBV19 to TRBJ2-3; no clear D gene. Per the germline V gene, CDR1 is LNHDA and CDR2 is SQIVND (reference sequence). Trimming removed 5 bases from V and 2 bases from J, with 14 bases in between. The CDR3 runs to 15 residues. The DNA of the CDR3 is TGTGCCAGTAGTGCAACGGCGGTAGACACAGATACGCAGTATTTT. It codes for CASSATAVDTDTQYF.

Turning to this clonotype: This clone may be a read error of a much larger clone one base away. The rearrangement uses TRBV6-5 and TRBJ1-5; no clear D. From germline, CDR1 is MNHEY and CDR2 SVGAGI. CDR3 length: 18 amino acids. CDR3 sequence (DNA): TGTGCCAGCAGCCTAACCGGGATCCCCGGTGGGAGCAATCAGACCCAGCATTTT. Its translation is CASSLTGIPGGSNQTQHF.

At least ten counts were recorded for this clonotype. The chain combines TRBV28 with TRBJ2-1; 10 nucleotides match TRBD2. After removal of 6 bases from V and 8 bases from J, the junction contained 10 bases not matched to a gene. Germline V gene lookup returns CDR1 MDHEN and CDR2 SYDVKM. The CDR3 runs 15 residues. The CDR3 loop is CASRPGVAGGHEQFF. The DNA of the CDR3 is TGTGCCAGCAGGCCCGGGGTAGCGGGAGGCCATGAGCAGTTCTTC.

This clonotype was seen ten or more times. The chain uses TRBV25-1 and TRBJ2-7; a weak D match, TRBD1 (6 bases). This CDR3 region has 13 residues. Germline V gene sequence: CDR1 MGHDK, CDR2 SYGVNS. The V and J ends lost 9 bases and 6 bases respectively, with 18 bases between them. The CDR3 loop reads CASAAGVTSEQYF. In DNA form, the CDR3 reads TGTGCCAGTGCAGCAGGGGTTACTAGCGAGCAGTACTTC.

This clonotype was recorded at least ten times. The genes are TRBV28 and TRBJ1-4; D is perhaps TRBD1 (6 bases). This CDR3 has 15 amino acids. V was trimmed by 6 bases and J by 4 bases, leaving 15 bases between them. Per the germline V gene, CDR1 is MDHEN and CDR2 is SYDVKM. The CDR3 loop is CASRQLRGNNEKLFF. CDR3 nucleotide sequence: TGTGCCAGCAGGCAGCTCAGGGGAAATAATGAAAAACTGTTTTTT.

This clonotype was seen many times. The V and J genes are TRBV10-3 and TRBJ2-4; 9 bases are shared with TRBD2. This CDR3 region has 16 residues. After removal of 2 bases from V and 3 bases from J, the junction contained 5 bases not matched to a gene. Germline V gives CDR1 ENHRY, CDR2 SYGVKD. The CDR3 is CAISEGLAKIKNIQYF. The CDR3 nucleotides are TGTGCCATCAGTGAGGGACTAGCGAAAATCAAAAACATTCAGTACTTC.

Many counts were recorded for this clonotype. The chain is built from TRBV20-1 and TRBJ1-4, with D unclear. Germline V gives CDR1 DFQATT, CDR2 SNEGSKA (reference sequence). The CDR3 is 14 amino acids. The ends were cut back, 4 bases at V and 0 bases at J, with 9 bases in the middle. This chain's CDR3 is CSATSVATNEKLFF. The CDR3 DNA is TGCAGTGCTACGTCCGTCGCAACTAATGAAAAACTGTTTTTT.

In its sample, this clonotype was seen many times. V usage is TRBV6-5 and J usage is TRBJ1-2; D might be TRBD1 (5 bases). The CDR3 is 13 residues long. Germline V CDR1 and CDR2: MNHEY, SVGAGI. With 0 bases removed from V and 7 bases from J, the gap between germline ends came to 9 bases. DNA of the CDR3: TGTGCCAGCAGTTACTCGAAAGGGGCTGGCTACACCTTC. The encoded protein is CASSYSKGAGYTF.

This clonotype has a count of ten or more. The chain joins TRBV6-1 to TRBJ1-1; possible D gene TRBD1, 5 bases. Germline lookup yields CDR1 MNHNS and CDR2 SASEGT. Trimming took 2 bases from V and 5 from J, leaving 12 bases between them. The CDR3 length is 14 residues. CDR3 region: CASSERGRGTEAFF. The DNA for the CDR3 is TGTGCCAGCAGTGAACGGGGGAGGGGAACTGAAGCTTTCTTT.

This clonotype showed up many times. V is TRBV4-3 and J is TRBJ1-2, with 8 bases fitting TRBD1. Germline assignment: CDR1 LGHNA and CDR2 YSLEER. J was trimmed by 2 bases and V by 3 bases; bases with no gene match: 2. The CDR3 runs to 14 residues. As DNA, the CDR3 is TGCGCCAGCAGCCAGGGACAGGAGAACTATGGCTACACCTTC. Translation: CASSQGQENYGYTF.

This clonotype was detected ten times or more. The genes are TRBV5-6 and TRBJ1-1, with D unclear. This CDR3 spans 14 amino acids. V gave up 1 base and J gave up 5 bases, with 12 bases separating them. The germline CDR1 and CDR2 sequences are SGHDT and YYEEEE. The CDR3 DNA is TGTGCCAGCAGCTTGATTGATTCGGAGACTGAAGCTTTCTTT. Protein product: CASSLIDSETEAFF.

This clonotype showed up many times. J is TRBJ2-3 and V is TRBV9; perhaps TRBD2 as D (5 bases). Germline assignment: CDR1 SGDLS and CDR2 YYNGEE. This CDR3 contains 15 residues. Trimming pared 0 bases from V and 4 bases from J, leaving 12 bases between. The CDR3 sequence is CASSVASGRADTQYF. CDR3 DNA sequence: TGTGCCAGCAGCGTAGCCAGCGGTCGGGCAGATACGCAGTATTTT.

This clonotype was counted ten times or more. The CDR3 coding sequence is TGCGCCAGCAGCCAAGAGGGACAGTACGCGTTCGGGAACGAGCAGTACTTC. Amino acid sequence: CASSQEGQYAFGNEQYF. This chain uses TRBV4-1 with TRBJ2-7; 7 positions match TRBD1. This CDR3 region has 17 residues. Germline V gene lookup returns CDR1 MGHRA and CDR2 YSYEKL. The V gene end was trimmed by 0 bases and the J gene end by 5 bases; junction bases not matched to a gene: 13.

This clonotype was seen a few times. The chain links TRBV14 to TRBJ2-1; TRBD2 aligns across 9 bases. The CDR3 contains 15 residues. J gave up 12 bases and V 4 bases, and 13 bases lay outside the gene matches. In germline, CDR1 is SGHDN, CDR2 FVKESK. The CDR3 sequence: CASSLMGTSPMGQFF. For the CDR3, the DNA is TGTGCCAGCAGCCTTATGGGGACTAGCCCGATGGGGCAGTTCTTC.

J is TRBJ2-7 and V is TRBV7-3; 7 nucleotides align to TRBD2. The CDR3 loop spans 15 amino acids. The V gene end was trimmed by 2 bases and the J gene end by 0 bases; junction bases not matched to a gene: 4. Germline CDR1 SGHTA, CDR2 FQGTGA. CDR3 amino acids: CASSLGGGSSYEQYF. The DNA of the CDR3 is TGTGCCAGCAGCTTAGGCGGGGGAAGCTCCTACGAGCAGTACTTC.

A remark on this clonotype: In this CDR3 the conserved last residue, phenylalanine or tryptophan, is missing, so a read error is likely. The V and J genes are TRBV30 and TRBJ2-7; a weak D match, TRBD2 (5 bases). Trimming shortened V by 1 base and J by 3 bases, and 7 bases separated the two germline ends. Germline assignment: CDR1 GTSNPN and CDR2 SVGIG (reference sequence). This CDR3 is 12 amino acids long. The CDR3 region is CAWSAGNYEQYI. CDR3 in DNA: TGTGCCTGGAGTGCCGGGAACTACGAGCAGTACATC.

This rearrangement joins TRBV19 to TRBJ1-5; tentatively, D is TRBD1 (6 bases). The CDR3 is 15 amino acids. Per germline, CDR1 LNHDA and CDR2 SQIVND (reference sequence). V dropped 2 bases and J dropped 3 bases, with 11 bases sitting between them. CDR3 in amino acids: CASSIRGVPNQPQHF. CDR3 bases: TGTGCCAGTAGTATAAGGGGGGTCCCCAATCAGCCCCAGCATTTT.

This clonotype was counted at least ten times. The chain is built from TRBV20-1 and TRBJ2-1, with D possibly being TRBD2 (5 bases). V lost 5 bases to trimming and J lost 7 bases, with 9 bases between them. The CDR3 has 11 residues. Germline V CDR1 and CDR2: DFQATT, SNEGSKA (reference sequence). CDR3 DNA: TGCAGTGCTTTAGCGTTTAATGAGCAGTTCTTC. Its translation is CSALAFNEQFF.